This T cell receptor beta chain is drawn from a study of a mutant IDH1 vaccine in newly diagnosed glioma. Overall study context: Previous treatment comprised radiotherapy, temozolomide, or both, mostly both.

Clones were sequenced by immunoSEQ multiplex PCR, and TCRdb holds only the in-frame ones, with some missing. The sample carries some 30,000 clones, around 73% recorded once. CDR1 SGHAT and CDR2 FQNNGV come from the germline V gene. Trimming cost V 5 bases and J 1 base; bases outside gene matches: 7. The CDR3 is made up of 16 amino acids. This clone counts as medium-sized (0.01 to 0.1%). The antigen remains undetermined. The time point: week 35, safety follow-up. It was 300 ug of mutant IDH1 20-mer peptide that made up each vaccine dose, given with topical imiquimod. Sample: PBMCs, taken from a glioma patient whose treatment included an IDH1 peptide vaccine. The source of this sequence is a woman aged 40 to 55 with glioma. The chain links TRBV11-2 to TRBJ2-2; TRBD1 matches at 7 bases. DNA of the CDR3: TGTGCCAGCAGCCTATTCGGGACAGTGAACACCGGGGAGCTGTTTTTT. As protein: CASSLFGTVNTGELFF.